This T cell receptor beta chain was captured in a study of blood T cell repertoires in COVID-19. Sequencing was performed with immunoSEQ multiplex PCR; in TCRdb, only in-frame clones are kept and a portion is missing. The sample holds 160,000 or so clones; roughly 89% are singletons and the top ten take 3.9%. The origin of this receptor is a woman between 55 and 75 years old who had recovered from COVID-19. Source material: peripheral blood.

The CDR3 coding sequence is TGCGCCAGCAGCCAAGTAACTAGCGGGGGGCTAAACTACGAGCAGTACTTC. Translated, it gives CASSQVTSGGLNYEQYF. The chain links TRBV4-1 to TRBJ2-7; 12 positions agree with TRBD2. The CDR3 sequence is 17 residues long. Germline values: CDR1 MGHRA, CDR2 YSYEKL. Unmatched junction bases numbered 7, after V lost 1 base and J lost 3 bases.